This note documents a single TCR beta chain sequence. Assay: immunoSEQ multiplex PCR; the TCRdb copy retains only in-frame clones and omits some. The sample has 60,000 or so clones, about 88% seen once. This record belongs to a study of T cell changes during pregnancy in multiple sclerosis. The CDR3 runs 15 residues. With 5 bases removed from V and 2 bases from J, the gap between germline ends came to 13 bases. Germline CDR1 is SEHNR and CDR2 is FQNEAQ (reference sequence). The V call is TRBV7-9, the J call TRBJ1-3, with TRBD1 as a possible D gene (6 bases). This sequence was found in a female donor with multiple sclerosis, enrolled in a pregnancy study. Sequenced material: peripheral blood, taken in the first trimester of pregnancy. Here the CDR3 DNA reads TGTGCCAGCAGCGCTATACAGGGAACTGGAAACACCATATATTTT. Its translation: CASSAIQGTGNTIYF.